These T cell receptor beta chains were read from a single sample in a study of cytomegalovirus exposure and HLA in healthy donors. Using immunoSEQ multiplex PCR, the repertoire was profiled, and TCRdb retains in-frame clones only, with some absent. The sample records 230,000 or so clones, just over 85% being singletons. The source material was PBMCs. The receptors here all came from a young woman in good health and CMV-seronegative. Each CDR3 is given with its conserved first and last residue. Fields, in order: V gene, J gene, D gene, clone size, CDR3 DNA, CDR3 protein. The D gene is left open where the match is weak. Clone size is stated in some rows and not others, as once, few, many or a class when expanded.

V gene: TRBV7-9
J gene: TRBJ1-1
D gene: TRBD1
clone size: -
CDR3 DNA: TGTGCCAGCAGCCCTAGGACGGACAGGGGCACTGAAGCTTTCTTT
CDR3 protein: CASSPRTDRGTEAFF

V gene: TRBV7-9
J gene: TRBJ1-2
D gene: -
clone size: -
CDR3 DNA: TGTGCCAGCCAGACCTCCGGGAGAAACTATGGCTACACCTTC
CDR3 protein: CASQTSGRNYGYTF

V gene: TRBV7-9
J gene: TRBJ1-2
D gene: -
clone size: -
CDR3 DNA: TGTGCCAGCAGCTTAGGAGCCAGGGAACGTTATGGCTACACCTTC
CDR3 protein: CASSLGARERYGYTF

V gene: TRBV5-4
J gene: TRBJ2-2
D gene: -
clone size: -
CDR3 DNA: TGTGCCAGCAGCAAAGGGACCGGCGGGGCGAACACCGGGGAGCTGTTTTTT
CDR3 protein: CASSKGTGGANTGELFF

V gene: TRBV4-2
J gene: TRBJ2-7
D gene: -
clone size: once
CDR3 DNA: TGTGCCAGCAGCCAGGACGGATTGGGTGCGGGTAGCTCCTACGAGCAGTACTTC
CDR3 protein: CASSQDGLGAGSSYEQYF

V gene: TRBV7-3
J gene: TRBJ2-1
D gene: -
clone size: -
CDR3 DNA: TGTGCCAGCAGCTTAACCAGCTACAATGAGCAGTTCTTC
CDR3 protein: CASSLTSYNEQFF

V gene: TRBV5-4
J gene: TRBJ2-5
D gene: TRBD2
clone size: -
CDR3 DNA: TGTGCCAGCAGCCCAGAGGCGACTAGCGGGTATGGGGCCCAGTACTTC
CDR3 protein: CASSPEATSGYGAQYF

V gene: TRBV27
J gene: TRBJ1-2
D gene: -
clone size: -
CDR3 DNA: TGTGCCAGCAGTTGGCGACAGACCGACTATGGCTACACCTTC
CDR3 protein: CASSWRQTDYGYTF

V gene: TRBV27
J gene: TRBJ2-7
D gene: TRBD1
clone size: -
CDR3 DNA: TGTGCCAGCAGTGAGGGACAGGGTTACTACGAGCAGTACTTC
CDR3 protein: CASSEGQGYYEQYF

V gene: TRBV28
J gene: TRBJ1-2
D gene: TRBD1
clone size: few
CDR3 DNA: TGTGCCAACGACTCGGACAGGGCGGGCTATGGCTACACCTTC
CDR3 protein: CANDSDRAGYGYTF

V gene: TRBV7-9
J gene: TRBJ2-5
D gene: TRBD1
clone size: -
CDR3 DNA: TGTGCCAGCAGCTTAGGGGACAGGACGTACCAAGAGACCCAGTACTTC
CDR3 protein: CASSLGDRTYQETQYF

V gene: TRBV15
J gene: TRBJ1-1
D gene: TRBD1
clone size: -
CDR3 DNA: TGTGCCACCAGCCTGACAGGGGGCTCGGGGGTTGAAGCTTTCTTT
CDR3 protein: CATSLTGGSGVEAFF

V gene: TRBV5-4
J gene: TRBJ2-7
D gene: -
clone size: -
CDR3 DNA: TGTGCCAGCAGCTTGGATCCAGCGAGATCGTACGAGCAGTACTTC
CDR3 protein: CASSLDPARSYEQYF

V gene: TRBV29-1
J gene: TRBJ2-1
D gene: -
clone size: -
CDR3 DNA: TGCAGCGCCGACTCTTACAATAGCAATGAGCAGTTCTTC
CDR3 protein: CSADSYNSNEQFF

V gene: TRBV15
J gene: TRBJ1-1
D gene: -
clone size: -
CDR3 DNA: TGTGCCACCAGCAGAGTTTGGGGGCAGGGGTTCCCTGAAGCTTTCTTT
CDR3 protein: CATSRVWGQGFPEAFF

V gene: TRBV28
J gene: TRBJ2-5
D gene: -
clone size: -
CDR3 DNA: TGTGCCAGCAGTTCCCCGACAGGCAGTCGAGAGACCCAGTACTTC
CDR3 protein: CASSSPTGSRETQYF

V gene: TRBV6-5
J gene: TRBJ1-2
D gene: -
clone size: -
CDR3 DNA: TGTGCCAGCAGTTACTCGGATCTGGGGCCTTTCTATGGCTACACCTTC
CDR3 protein: CASSYSDLGPFYGYTF

V gene: TRBV2
J gene: TRBJ1-2
D gene: TRBD1
clone size: -
CDR3 DNA: TGTGCCAGCAGTGAAGTCGACAGGGTCTTCGGTGATGGCTACACCTTC
CDR3 protein: CASSEVDRVFGDGYTF

V gene: TRBV30
J gene: TRBJ2-1
D gene: -
clone size: -
CDR3 DNA: TGTGCCTGGAGTGTTTCGCTCCTAGGCAATGAGCAGTTCTTC
CDR3 protein: CAWSVSLLGNEQFF

V gene: TRBV6-5
J gene: TRBJ1-2
D gene: -
clone size: -
CDR3 DNA: TGTGCCAGCAGTTATACGGGCAGGGATGGCTACACCTTC
CDR3 protein: CASSYTGRDGYTF

V gene: TRBV28
J gene: TRBJ1-2
D gene: -
clone size: once
CDR3 DNA: TGTGCCAGCAGTTTTAGGGGGGGCCTCGGCTACACCTTC
CDR3 protein: CASSFRGGLGYTF

V gene: TRBV6-5
J gene: TRBJ2-5
D gene: -
clone size: -
CDR3 DNA: TGTGCCAGCAGTCCGGGACTTACGGGGGAGACCCAGTACTTC
CDR3 protein: CASSPGLTGETQYF

V gene: TRBV20-1
J gene: TRBJ2-1
D gene: -
clone size: -
CDR3 DNA: TGCAGTGCTATGGAGGTCGGGCAGTTCTTC
CDR3 protein: CSAMEVGQFF

V gene: TRBV7-9
J gene: TRBJ2-7
D gene: TRBD2
clone size: once
CDR3 DNA: TGTGCCAGCAGCCGAAGTTTTGGGCGGGGGGATTACGAGCAGTACTTC
CDR3 protein: CASSRSFGRGDYEQYF

V gene: TRBV6-4
J gene: TRBJ2-7
D gene: TRBD2
clone size: -
CDR3 DNA: TGTGCCAGCAGTGACTCGAAACTAGCGGGGGCCCGGGAGCAGTACTTC
CDR3 protein: CASSDSKLAGAREQYF

V gene: TRBV7-8
J gene: TRBJ2-7
D gene: -
clone size: -
CDR3 DNA: TGTGCCAGCAGCCCAACAATCTATACGCCCGGGGAGGCTTACGAGCAGTACTTC
CDR3 protein: CASSPTIYTPGEAYEQYF

V gene: TRBV4-1
J gene: TRBJ1-2
D gene: TRBD1
clone size: once
CDR3 DNA: TGCGCCAGCAGCCAAGTTGGACAGGAAAACTATGGCTACACCTTC
CDR3 protein: CASSQVGQENYGYTF

V gene: TRBV28
J gene: TRBJ1-4
D gene: -
clone size: -
CDR3 DNA: TGTGCCAGCGTAAGCCTTGCAACTAATGAAAAACTGTTTTTT
CDR3 protein: CASVSLATNEKLFF

V gene: TRBV19
J gene: TRBJ2-1
D gene: -
clone size: -
CDR3 DNA: TGTGCCAGTAGTCGACTAGAAACCTACAATGAGCAGTTCTTC
CDR3 protein: CASSRLETYNEQFF

V gene: TRBV30
J gene: TRBJ2-7
D gene: TRBD1
clone size: -
CDR3 DNA: TGTGCCTGCCCCGGGACAGGGTTTCACGAGCAGTACTTC
CDR3 protein: CACPGTGFHEQYF

V gene: TRBV5-6
J gene: TRBJ1-1
D gene: -
clone size: -
CDR3 DNA: TGTGCCAGCAGCTTGGCTTTCACTGAAGCTTTCTTT
CDR3 protein: CASSLAFTEAFF

V gene: TRBV28
J gene: TRBJ2-2
D gene: -
clone size: -
CDR3 DNA: TGTGCCAGCAGGGGGGGGTTGGGACAGGCGAACACCGGGGAGCTGTTTTTT
CDR3 protein: CASRGGLGQANTGELFF

V gene: TRBV19
J gene: TRBJ1-1
D gene: -
clone size: once
CDR3 DNA: TGTGCCAGTAGTATCACTTACCTGAACACTGAAGCTTTCTTT
CDR3 protein: CASSITYLNTEAFF

V gene: TRBV7-9
J gene: TRBJ1-3
D gene: -
clone size: -
CDR3 DNA: TGTGCCAGCAGCTTAGCGGGGGCTTATGGAAACACCATATATTTT
CDR3 protein: CASSLAGAYGNTIYF

V gene: TRBV9
J gene: TRBJ1-4
D gene: -
clone size: -
CDR3 DNA: TGTGCCAGCAGCGTAGACACAACTAATGAAAAACTGTTTTTT
CDR3 protein: CASSVDTTNEKLFF

V gene: TRBV7-3
J gene: TRBJ2-2
D gene: TRBD2
clone size: few
CDR3 DNA: TGTGCCAGCAGCTTAACGAATAGCGGGGCGAACACCGGGGAGCTGTTTTTT
CDR3 protein: CASSLTNSGANTGELFF

V gene: TRBV9
J gene: TRBJ2-7
D gene: TRBD2
clone size: -
CDR3 DNA: TGTGCCAGCAGCGCCGGACTAGCGGGAATCCACGAGCAGTACTTC
CDR3 protein: CASSAGLAGIHEQYF

V gene: TRBV7-8
J gene: TRBJ2-7
D gene: -
clone size: few
CDR3 DNA: TGTGCCAGCAGCCCTAAATACGAGCAGTACTTC
CDR3 protein: CASSPKYEQYF

V gene: TRBV5-1
J gene: TRBJ2-7
D gene: -
clone size: once
CDR3 DNA: TGCGCCAGCAGCCTTGACAGGATCTCCTACGAGCAGTACTTC
CDR3 protein: CASSLDRISYEQYF

V gene: TRBV29-1
J gene: TRBJ2-3
D gene: TRBD2
clone size: -
CDR3 DNA: TGCAGCGTTGATACTAGCGGAATGAGCACAGATACGCAGTATTTT
CDR3 protein: CSVDTSGMSTDTQYF

V gene: TRBV5-6
J gene: TRBJ2-1
D gene: TRBD2
clone size: -
CDR3 DNA: TGTGCCAGCAGCCTAGGACTAGCGGTCGATGAGCAGTTCTTC
CDR3 protein: CASSLGLAVDEQFF

V gene: TRBV6-1
J gene: TRBJ1-1
D gene: -
clone size: -
CDR3 DNA: TGTGCCAGCAGTGAACCCGTATCAGGGTTGAACACTGAAGCTTTCTTT
CDR3 protein: CASSEPVSGLNTEAFF

V gene: TRBV7-9
J gene: TRBJ2-5
D gene: -
clone size: -
CDR3 DNA: TGTGCCAGCAGCTTAGTGGGCGGGGGCGAAGAGACCCAGTACTTC
CDR3 protein: CASSLVGGGEETQYF

V gene: TRBV19
J gene: TRBJ2-3
D gene: -
clone size: few
CDR3 DNA: TGTGCCAGTAGTGTCCTTGGCACAGATACGCAGTATTTT
CDR3 protein: CASSVLGTDTQYF

V gene: TRBV27
J gene: TRBJ2-1
D gene: TRBD1
clone size: -
CDR3 DNA: TGTGCCAGCGGGTATGGGACAGAGGGAAATGAGCAGTTCTTC
CDR3 protein: CASGYGTEGNEQFF